One and the same sample provided the 20 T cell receptor beta chains below, sequenced in a study of cytomegalovirus exposure and HLA in healthy donors. The study ran its PCR with 60 Vbeta and 13 Jbeta primers. TCRdb keeps only in-frame clones here, not all; method: immunoSEQ multiplex PCR. The data hold about 57,000 clones, with roughly 84% observed a single time. Sequencing was done on a sample of PBMCs. The receptor source for this set is a man aged 25 to 45 in good health and CMV-seronegative.

This sequence joins TRBV4-3 and TRBJ2-1; 9 nucleotides agree with TRBD2. The CDR3 covers 16 residues. V lost 1 base and J lost 0; bases outside the gene matches: 1. Looked up from germline, CDR1 is LGHNA and CDR2 is YSLEER. Written as DNA, the CDR3 is TGCGCCAGCAGCCAAGTTAGCGGGAGCTCCTACAATGAGCAGTTCTTC. Its translation: CASSQVSGSSYNEQFF.

Here the CDR3 DNA reads TGTGCCATCAGTGTTGGTGGGAGGGTTTACAATGAGCAGTTCTTC. It yields the protein CAISVGGRVYNEQFF. The chain uses TRBV10-3 and TRBJ2-1, with TRBD2 identical over 7 bases. In germline, CDR1 is ENHRY, CDR2 SYGVKD. Trimming removed 4 bases from V and 4 bases from J; junction bases left unmatched: 7. The CDR3 spans 15 residues.

The rearrangement joins TRBV11-3 to TRBJ2-7; 8 bases align to TRBD1. The CDR3 runs to 15 residues. V trimming: 2 bases; J trimming: 1 base; junction bases outside the gene matches: 4. The germline CDR1 and CDR2 sequences are SGHNT and YENEEA. DNA of the CDR3: TGTGCCAGCAGCTTATATGGGACAGGTTCCTACGAGCAGTACTTC. This gives the protein CASSLYGTGSYEQYF. The full variable domain, rest sourced from reference TRBV11-3 and TRBJ2-7, is EAGVVQSPRYKIIEKKQPVAFWCNPISGHNTLYWYLQNLGQGPELLIRYENEEAVDDSQLPKDRFSAERLKGVDSTLKIQPAELGDSAVYLCASSLYGTGSYEQYFGPGTRLTVT.

V usage is TRBV6-5 and J usage is TRBJ2-1; a weak D match, TRBD2 (6 bases). The V gene lost 0 bases and the J gene lost 7 bases, with 10 bases spanning the gap. Germline-derived CDR1 and CDR2 are MNHEY and SVGAGI. CDR3 length: 14 amino acids. The CDR3, as DNA: TGTGCCAGCAGTTACTCCCCAGGGAGGAATGAGCAGTTCTTC. Protein: CASSYSPGRNEQFF.

The chain carries TRBV7-9 and TRBJ2-2; 10 nucleotides match TRBD1. In germline, CDR1 is SEHNR, CDR2 FQNEAQ (reference sequence). The CDR3 is made up of 15 amino acids. The V segment lost 5 bases and the J segment 2 bases; nucleotides outside the gene matches: 2. As DNA, the CDR3 is TGTGCCAGCAGCCAGACAGGGGGCAACACCGGGGAGCTGTTTTTT. This sequence encodes CASSQTGGNTGELFF.

The gene calls are TRBV6-1 and TRBJ2-3, with D perhaps matching TRBD2 (5 bases). V shed 2 bases and J shed 3 bases, with 9 bases lying between them. This CDR3 comprises 14 residues. Germline CDR1 MNHNS, CDR2 SASEGT. The CDR3: CASSESLGTDTQYF. The CDR3 DNA follows: TGTGCCAGCAGTGAATCACTAGGGACAGATACGCAGTATTTT.

This chain uses TRBV19 with TRBJ1-6, with D perhaps TRBD1 (5 bases). CDR1 is LNHDA, CDR2 SQIVND, per germline (reference sequence). This CDR3 is built from 14 residues. V was trimmed by 1 base and J by 8 bases, leaving 9 bases between them. The CDR3 spells CASSIAQQDSPLHF. For the CDR3, the DNA is TGTGCCAGTAGTATAGCCCAACAGGATTCACCCCTCCACTTT.

The table lists this clone with a few counts. The genes are TRBV5-4 and TRBJ1-1; tentatively, D is TRBD1 (6 bases). The germline gives CDR1 SGHNT, CDR2 YYREEE (reference sequence). V dropped 0 bases and J dropped 4 bases, with 16 bases sitting between them. The CDR3 extends over 16 amino acids. The CDR3 nucleotides are TGTGCCAGCAGCTTGGGAGGTCTGACAGGCCCCACTGAAGCTTTCTTT. It translates to CASSLGGLTGPTEAFF.

This clone has just a few counts. The chain couples TRBV27 to TRBJ1-1, with TRBD1 matching 9 bases. CDR3 length: 13 amino acids. After removal of 6 bases from V and 11 bases from J, the junction contained 10 bases not matched to a gene. Germline V gives CDR1 MNHEY, CDR2 SMNVEV (reference sequence). The CDR3 region is CASSKRTGEKAFF. CDR3 bases: TGTGCCAGCAGCAAGCGGACAGGGGAGAAGGCTTTCTTT.

The chain couples TRBV11-2 to TRBJ2-1; D gene uncertain. The CDR3 runs to 11 residues. The V gene's germline CDR1 is SGHAT and CDR2 FQNNGV. The germline V and J ends were trimmed by 1 base and 9 bases, with 4 bases remaining between them. The CDR3 protein is CASSLVLEQFF. In DNA, the CDR3 is TGTGCCAGCAGCTTAGTACTTGAGCAGTTCTTC.

The chain employs TRBV7-9 and TRBJ1-1; D uncertain. V lost 3 bases and J lost 7, with 12 bases in between. The CDR3 loop spans 13 amino acids. The germline CDR1 and CDR2 sequences are SEHNR and FQNEAQ (reference sequence). In DNA form, the CDR3 reads TGTGCCAGCAGCTTGGAGTTACGGGGTGAAGCTTTCTTT. Its protein product is CASSLELRGEAFF.

A remark on this clone: The junction shows a germline mismatch at one end, possibly a read error. The chain couples TRBV5-4 to TRBJ2-2; 8 nucleotides line up with TRBD2. Germline V gene data show CDR1 as SGHNT and CDR2 as YYREEE (reference sequence). The CDR3 runs to 14 residues. Written as DNA, the CDR3 is TGTGTCAGCAGATCGGGGGGGGATGCCGGGGAGCTGTTTTTT. This translates into CVSRSGGDAGELFF.

This chain links TRBV4-3 with TRBJ2-5; 9 nucleotides align to TRBD1. V lost 1 base and J lost 4; bases outside the gene matches: 7. CDR3 length: 16 residues. Germline V gene sequence: CDR1 LGHNA, CDR2 YSLEER. This CDR3 reads CASSQVPQGAGETQYF. Written as DNA, the CDR3 is TGCGCCAGCAGCCAAGTCCCACAGGGGGCCGGAGAGACCCAGTACTTC.

The genes are TRBV27 and TRBJ2-7; 9 bases agree with TRBD1. The CDR3 length is 14 residues. The ends lost 6 bases at V and 2 bases at J; junction bases unmatched: 5. The germline gives CDR1 MNHEY, CDR2 SMNVEV (reference sequence). The CDR3 here is CASREGQGPYEQYF. The CDR3 DNA reads TGTGCCAGCAGGGAGGGACAGGGTCCCTACGAGCAGTACTTC.

V and J are TRBV6-4 and TRBJ2-1; 7 bases fit TRBD1. The germline gives CDR1 MRHNA, CDR2 SNTAGT. This CDR3 has 16 residues. The V and J ends lost 0 bases and 8 bases, in that order; junction bases with no gene match: 10. The CDR3 DNA reads TGTGCCAGCAGTGACTCGGGGACAGCCCCGACAGATGAGCAGTTCTTC. Translated: CASSDSGTAPTDEQFF.

The J gene is TRBJ1-1, the V gene TRBV19, with a weak D call TRBD1 (5 bases). Deletions cut 3 bases from V and 0 bases from J, with 14 bases between. The CDR3 covers 16 residues. CDR1 and CDR2 from the germline V gene are LNHDA and SQIVND (reference sequence). The chain's CDR3 is CASSMGWGIMNTEAFF. In DNA, the CDR3 is TGTGCCAGTAGTATGGGGTGGGGCATTATGAACACTGAAGCTTTCTTT.

This clone was seen a handful of times. The genes are TRBV7-2 and TRBJ2-7; TRBD1 might be the D (6 bases). CDR1 and CDR2 from the germline V gene are SGHTA and FQGNSA. There are 16 residues in the CDR3. Trimming removed 3 bases at V and 4 bases at J, with 19 bases between. CDR3 in amino acids: CASSFRRQDLGYEQYF. CDR3 DNA: TGTGCCAGCAGCTTCAGAAGACAGGATCTTGGGTACGAGCAGTACTTC.

The chain uses TRBV11-3 and TRBJ1-1, with TRBD1 identical over 7 bases. The V and J ends lost 2 bases and 0 bases, in that order; junction bases with no gene match: 3. In germline, CDR1 is SGHNT, CDR2 YENEEA. The CDR3 is 15 residues long. The CDR3 coding sequence is TGTGCCAGCAGCTTAAATGGACAGGTGAACACTGAAGCTTTCTTT. Translation gives CASSLNGQVNTEAFF.

This clone was picked up a small number of times. V and J are TRBV18 and TRBJ2-3; possibly TRBD1 for D (6 bases). CDR3 length equals 14 residues. Germline CDR1 KGHSH, CDR2 LQKENI. Trimming took 4 bases from V and 6 from J, leaving 14 bases between them. CDR3 sequence: CASSLLQGSDTQYF. CDR3 bases: TGTGCCAGCTCACTCTTACAGGGTTCGGATACGCAGTATTTT.

The rearrangement links TRBV14 to TRBJ1-1; D is perhaps TRBD1 (5 bases). This CDR3 is built from 16 residues. Trimming removed 3 bases from V and 1 base from J, with 15 bases in between. The V gene's germline CDR1 is SGHDN and CDR2 FVKESK. The CDR3 region has the DNA TGTGCCAGCAGCCAGATCGGAGGGGCCGAGAACACTGAAGCTTTCTTT. This sequence encodes CASSQIGGAENTEAFF.